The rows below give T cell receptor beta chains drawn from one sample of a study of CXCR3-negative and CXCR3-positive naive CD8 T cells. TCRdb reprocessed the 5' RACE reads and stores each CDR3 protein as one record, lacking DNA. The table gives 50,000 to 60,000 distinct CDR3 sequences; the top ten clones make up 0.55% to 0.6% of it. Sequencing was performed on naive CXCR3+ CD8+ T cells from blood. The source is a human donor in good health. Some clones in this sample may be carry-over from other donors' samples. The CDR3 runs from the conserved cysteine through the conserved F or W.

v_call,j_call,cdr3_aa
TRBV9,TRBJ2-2,CASSASSGELFF
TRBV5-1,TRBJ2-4,CASSLDWRGPDGNIQYF
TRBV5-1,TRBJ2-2,CASFLAGIDTGELFF
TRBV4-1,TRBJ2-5,CASSQGGTVETQYF
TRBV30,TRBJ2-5,CAWSGGGRGFGETQYF
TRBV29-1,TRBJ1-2,CSVVMDGTYGYTF
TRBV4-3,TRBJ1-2,CASSLSLHITTGYTF
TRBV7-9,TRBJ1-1,CASSFGQTLNTEAFF
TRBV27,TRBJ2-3,CASSFLDSNTDTQYF
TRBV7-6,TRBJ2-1,CASSLGTNEQFF